This is a list of T cell receptor beta chains from one sample in a study of blood T cell repertoires in COVID-19. Sequencing used immunoSEQ multiplex PCR; TCRdb keeps in-frame clones, though not all of them. The data contain some 350,000 clones, 80% to 90% of them singletons. Sequencing was done on a sample of peripheral blood. The source of these receptors is a woman aged 25-40 years with COVID-19, enrolled during active disease. Each CDR3 is given with its conserved first and last residue.

TRBJ2-7,TRBV11-1,CASSLTFSSGYYEQYF
TRBJ1-2,TRBV7-8,CASSFYGASSGNGYTF
TRBJ1-1,TRBV19,CASSTGSFNTEAFF
TRBJ2-3,TRBV3-1/TRBV3-2,CASSLLLQNQGPRPDTQYF
TRBJ2-1,TRBV20-1,CSASIDSGRRNEQFF
TRBJ1-2,TRBV10-3,CAISGQGGRGYTF
TRBJ1-2,TRBV11-3,CASSFDSEITF
TRBJ2-5,TRBV19,CASSPYSGGIQETQYF
TRBJ2-5,TRBV7-2,CASSPGLAGRGQETQYF
TRBJ2-1,TRBV5-4,CASRSVRDSYNEQFF
TRBJ1-4,TRBV6-1,CASSEGQGNEKLFF
TRBJ2-1,TRBV10-3,CAISALAGSSYNEQFF
TRBJ2-7,TRBV2,CASRSPLLSYEQYF
TRBJ2-2,TRBV4-1,CASSQGSVGTGELFF
TRBJ1-5,TRBV27,CASSPGQGFWNQPQHF
TRBJ1-2,TRBV29-1,CSVEDGQGARGYGYTF
TRBJ2-5,TRBV28,CASTRGAMGTQYF
TRBJ1-5,TRBV10-3,CAVGQGNQPQHF
TRBJ1-1,TRBV7-9,CASTIPSTGHTEAFF
TRBJ1-2,TRBV10-3,CAISDSTGDGHTF
TRBJ2-1,TRBV19,CASSTRQGAYNEQFF
TRBJ1-1,TRBV5-4,CASSLVRAPNTEAFF
TRBJ1-2,TRBV19,CASSMGSRSYGYTF
TRBJ2-6,TRBV4-1,CASSQALQGAAGANVLTF
TRBJ2-3,TRBV2,CASRRRAGWEDTQYF
TRBJ1-1,TRBV4-1,CASRPWTGSGEAFF
TRBJ1-2,TRBV19,CASSSRTGGEGASGYTF
TRBJ1-2,TRBV7-9,CASSLEALGAGGYTF
TRBJ2-5,TRBV7-2,CASSLLVGRQETQYF
TRBJ2-1,TRBV7-2,CASRLSGSSYNEQFF
TRBJ2-6,TRBV6-4,CASSDSSGAGANVLTF
TRBJ1-6,TRBV18,CASSPRQGEGSPLHF
TRBJ1-3,TRBV27,CASKGEISGNTIYF
TRBJ2-3,TRBV7-2,CASSEADTQYF
TRBJ2-3,TRBV4-3,CASSRAGKVGDGQYF
TRBJ2-6,TRBV5-1,CASSANPGQGVAGANVLTF